These 17 T cell receptor beta chains share one sample of origin, sequenced in a study of T-cell memory formation after mild COVID-19. TCRdb called the 5' RACE reads again in MiXCR, with one record for every CDR3 protein. This table holds 500,000 to 550,000 distinct CDR3 sequences, just over 20% found once. The sample taken for sequencing was PBMCs or a T cell subset sorted from them (not recorded which). These receptors came from an adult woman who had mild COVID-19 (a few samples of this study predate the infection). Cell type and time point are not known.

This clonotype was found a few times. The rearrangement links TRBV25-1 to TRBJ2-3, with a tentative D call TRBD1 (5 bases). The length of the CDR3 is 12 residues. V lost 6 bases to trimming and J lost 2 bases, with 6 bases between them. Germline-derived CDR1 and CDR2 are MGHDK and SYGVNS. For the CDR3, the DNA is TGTGCCAGCAGGGACATCACAGATACGCAGTATTTT. Its protein is CASRDITDTQYF. Looking up the rest from reference TRBV25-1 and TRBJ2-3 gives the full variable domain: EADIYQTPRYLVIGTGKKITLECSQTMGHDKMYWYQQDPGMELHLIHYSYGVNSTEKGDLSSESTVSRIRTEHFPLTLESARPSHTSQYLCASRDITDTQYFGPGTRLTVL.

In this sample, this clonotype turned up a few times. V and J are TRBV29-1 and TRBJ2-7, with a tentative D call TRBD1 (6 bases). Germline lookup yields CDR1 SQVTM and CDR2 ANQGSEA. Trimming shortened V by 4 bases and J by 2 bases, and 9 bases separated the two germline ends. The CDR3 has 12 amino acids. The CDR3 DNA reads TGCAGCGTTGCCGAGGGGGCCTACGAGCAGTACTTC. Its protein product is CSVAEGAYEQYF.

DNA of the CDR3: TGCAGCGCCCTAGGGGGGGTTTCCTACGAGCAGTACTTC. Residues: CSALGGVSYEQYF. The V call is TRBV29-1, the J call TRBJ2-7; a possible D gene is TRBD2 (7 bases). The V end was cut by 7 bases, the J end by 1 base, with 14 bases between. Germline V gives CDR1 SQVTM, CDR2 ANQGSEA. The CDR3 is 13 amino acids.

V gene TRBV14 combines with J gene TRBJ2-7; no firm D call. Per germline, CDR1 SGHDN and CDR2 FVKESK. V was trimmed by 1 base and J by 1 base, leaving 11 bases between them. The CDR3 totals 15 residues. The CDR3 loop is CASSQVVDDSYEQYF. DNA for the CDR3: TGTGCCAGCAGCCAAGTGGTGGACGATTCCTACGAGCAGTACTTC.

The V and J genes are TRBV27 and TRBJ2-3, with TRBD2 matching over 12 bases. V trimming: 3 bases; J trimming: 2 bases; junction bases outside the gene matches: 9. The CDR3 extends over 18 amino acids. CDR1 MNHEY and CDR2 SMNVEV come from the germline V gene (reference sequence). In DNA, the CDR3 is TGTGCCAGCAGTTTGAGGAGACTAGCGGGGGTGATCACAGATACGCAGTATTTT. Protein product: CASSLRRLAGVITDTQYF.

This clonotype showed up just a few times. This chain uses TRBV15 with TRBJ2-7, with D possibly matching TRBD2 (5 bases). Deletions cut 5 bases from V and 7 bases from J, with 24 bases between. The CDR3 consists of 16 residues. CDR1 and CDR2 from the germline V gene are LNHNV and YYDKDF (reference sequence). CDR3 residues: CATSQERVAVPSEQYF. In DNA, the CDR3 is TGTGCCACCAGCCAGGAGAGGGTGGCAGTTCCTTCGGAGCAGTACTTC.

The CDR3 DNA sequence: TGTGCCACCTCAGGGATGAGCACAGATACGCAGTATTTT. Protein: CATSGMSTDTQYF. The chain uses TRBV19 and TRBJ2-3; a weak D match, TRBD1 (5 bases). Germline-derived CDR1 and CDR2 are LNHDA and SQIVND (reference sequence). This CDR3 contains 13 residues. Trimming removed 10 bases from V and 0 bases from J, with 11 bases in between.

V is TRBV7-3 and J is TRBJ2-2; no definite D call. The CDR3 totals 17 residues. Germline lookup yields CDR1 SGHTA and CDR2 FQGTGA. The germline V and J ends were trimmed by 2 bases and 5 bases, with 18 bases remaining between them. DNA for the CDR3: TGTGCCAGCAGCTTAGATCTGGCCAGAAAAGAGACCGGGGAGCTGTTTTTT. Its protein is CASSLDLARKETGELFF. The full variable domain, with the rest looked up from reference TRBV7-3 and TRBJ2-2, is GAGVSQTPSNKVTEKGKYVELRCDPISGHTALYWYRQSLGQGPEFLIYFQGTGAADDSGLPNDRFFAVRPEGSVSTLKIQRTERGDSAVYLCASSLDLARKETGELFFGEGSRLTVL.

This clonotype has just a few counts. The J gene is TRBJ2-2, the V gene TRBV6-2 or TRBV6-3; a weak D match, TRBD1 (5 bases). Germline lookup yields CDR1 MNHEY and CDR2 SVGEGT. V shed 4 bases and J shed 3 bases, with 9 bases lying between them. The CDR3 contains 14 residues. This CDR3 is CASSSGPYTGELFF. The CDR3 DNA reads TGTGCCAGCAGTTCAGGGCCGTACACCGGGGAGCTGTTTTTT.

The chain employs TRBV10-3 and TRBJ2-1, with 9 bases that match TRBD2. This CDR3 comprises 16 residues. V lost 8 bases, J lost 3 bases, and 11 bases stayed unmatched. Germline CDR1 ENHRY, CDR2 SYGVKD. CDR3 bases: TGTGCCATCCACCCGGGCGGGGGGGCGGTCTACAATGAGCAGTTCTTC. As protein: CAIHPGGGAVYNEQFF.

This clonotype was observed a few times. V is TRBV12-3 or TRBV12-4 and J is TRBJ2-1; D is uncertain. This CDR3 region has 12 residues. Trimming left V 3 bases short and J 12 bases short, with 12 bases between. CDR3 sequence (DNA): TGTGCCAGCAGTTTCACAGAATGGGGGCAGTTCTTC. This sequence encodes CASSFTEWGQFF.

This clonotype was found a few times. The chain recombines TRBV7-9 with TRBJ1-1, with 8 bases aligning to TRBD1. This CDR3 has 18 amino acids. J gave up 7 bases and V 0 bases, and 16 bases lay outside the gene matches. CDR1 SEHNR and CDR2 FQNEAQ come from the germline V gene (reference sequence). The CDR3: CASSLAGFVGVGTGEAFF. CDR3 nucleotide sequence: TGTGCCAGCAGCTTAGCTGGGTTTGTTGGTGTTGGGACAGGTGAAGCTTTCTTT.

The table lists this clonotype with a few counts. The genes are TRBV20-1 and TRBJ2-5; D uncertain. The germline V gene has CDR1 DFQATT and CDR2 SNEGSKA (reference sequence). V lost 1 base and J lost 5, with 11 bases in between. This CDR3 is built from 13 residues. The DNA for the CDR3 is TGCAGTGCTAGAGTGTCGGGTGGCGAGACCCAGTACTTC. It translates to CSARVSGGETQYF.

V is TRBV6-1 and J is TRBJ1-5; D is undetermined. The V end lost 2 bases, the J end lost 7 bases, and 12 bases lay between the germline ends. The CDR3 extends over 14 amino acids. Germline CDR1 is MNHNS and CDR2 is SASEGT. The DNA for the CDR3 is TGTGCCAGCAGTGAACCTGGACGGGTACAGCCCCAGCATTTT. This encodes CASSEPGRVQPQHF.

Only a few counts were recorded for this clonotype. The chain has TRBV12-3 or TRBV12-4 and TRBJ1-1; D gene unclear. V lost 6 bases, J lost 0 bases, and 11 bases lay in between. The CDR3 runs 14 residues. The CDR3 is CASSNMGMNTEAFF. Here the CDR3 DNA reads TGTGCCAGCAGCAATATGGGGATGAACACTGAAGCTTTCTTT.

V gene TRBV7-9 combines with J gene TRBJ1-2, with a tentative D call TRBD1 (5 bases). The CDR3 consists of 18 residues. Between the trimmed V and J ends, which lost 1 base and 1 base, there was a span of 19 bases. Germline lookup yields CDR1 SEHNR and CDR2 FQNEAQ (reference sequence). CDR3 DNA: TGTGCCAGCAGCTTAGAGCGGGCAGGGTTCGAAGTTAACTATGGCTACACCTTC. Its translation: CASSLERAGFEVNYGYTF.

There are a few counts of this clonotype. The rearrangement joins TRBV30 to TRBJ2-7; 9 bases are shared with TRBD1. Trimming cost V 4 bases and J 5 bases; bases outside gene matches: 3. The CDR3 is made up of 12 amino acids. Per the germline V gene, CDR1 is GTSNPN and CDR2 is SVGIG (reference sequence). CDR3 region: CAWNRGPDEQYF. DNA of the CDR3: TGTGCCTGGAACAGGGGGCCGGACGAGCAGTACTTC.